Sequencing of this TCR beta chain was carried out in a study of early T cells in non-severe SARS-CoV-2 infection. There are a few counts of this clonotype. TCRdb reprocessed the 5' RACE reads via MiXCR and lists one record per CDR3 protein. The table records 83,000 or so distinct CDR3 sequences, about 9.4% of them present only once. V was clipped by 6 bases and J by 8 bases; unmatched bases: 17. CDR1 and CDR2 (germline): MNHEY, SMNVEV (reference sequence). This CDR3 comprises 17 residues. V usage is TRBV27 and J usage is TRBJ2-1; 9 bases match TRBD2. The origin of this receptor is an adult who was a healthcare worker with PCR-confirmed SARS-CoV-2 infection or an uninfected control (not recorded which). The specimen comprised whole blood, sampled at baseline. The CDR3 sequence is CASRRTTSGTPGYEQFF. The CDR3 nucleotides read TGTGCCAGCAGGAGGACGACTAGCGGTACCCCAGGGTATGAGCAGTTCTTC.